One and the same sample provided the 26 T cell receptor beta chains below, sequenced in a study of CXCR3-negative and CXCR3-positive naive CD8 T cells. cDNA libraries for TRB were generated by 5' RACE incorporating UMI labels. Following a re-call of the 5' RACE reads, TCRdb has one entry per CDR3 protein and lacks DNA. In all, the sample yields 100,000 to 150,000 distinct CDR3 sequences. The sample taken for sequencing was naive CXCR3- CD8+ T cells from blood. Indicated subset: CD45RO-CCR7+CD27+CD95- naive CD8+ T cells lacking CXCR3 (TNR3-). All receptors come from a human donor in good health. Some clones in this sample may be carry-over from other donors' samples.

The gene calls are TRBV29-1 and TRBJ1-5; the TRBD1 assignment by TCRdb is unverifiable without DNA. Germline V lookup: CDR1 SQVTM, CDR2 ANQGSEA. The CDR3 extends over 14 amino acids. This CDR3 reads CSAWTGGRNQPQHF.

The CDR3 sequence: CASSSGTRDRIYEQYF. The chain links TRBV6-2 or TRBV6-3 to TRBJ2-7; TCRdb outputs TRBD1, but without DNA this stays unchecked. This CDR3 has 16 amino acids. The germline CDR1 and CDR2 sequences are MNHEY and SVGEGT.

The chain uses TRBV12-3 or TRBV12-4 and TRBJ2-7. The CDR3 is 13 residues long. The chain's CDR3 is CASSFARAYEQYF.

This chain links TRBV5-1 with TRBJ1-1; TCRdb designates TRBD1, a call that cannot be tested without DNA. Per germline, CDR1 SGHRS and CDR2 YFSETQ. The CDR3 has 15 residues. The CDR3 reads CASSLEYGQGPEAFF.

The V and J genes are TRBV7-2 and TRBJ2-1; TCRdb calls TRBD1, which cannot be checked without DNA. The V gene's germline CDR1 is SGHTA and CDR2 FQGNSA. The CDR3 has 15 amino acids. The CDR3 region is CASTTGGGSYNEQFF.

The chain recombines TRBV14 with TRBJ2-2. The CDR3 consists of 16 residues. Germline CDR1 SGHDN, CDR2 FVKESK. This chain's CDR3 is CASSQGSLKNTGELFF.

The V and J genes are TRBV6-5 and TRBJ2-1. Germline assignment: CDR1 MNHEY and CDR2 SVGAGI. The CDR3 spans 16 residues. The CDR3 sequence: CASSYSQPRSYNEQFF.

This chain connects TRBV12-3 or TRBV12-4 to TRBJ2-3. The CDR3 is 13 residues long. CDR3 sequence reads: CASSPERTDTQYF.

The chain links TRBV7-9 to TRBJ2-4. The CDR3 has 15 amino acids. Per the germline V gene, CDR1 is SEHNR and CDR2 is FQNEAQ (reference sequence). This CDR3 is CASSLEDGYKNIQYF.

The chain has TRBV29-1 and TRBJ2-7; TCRdb designates TRBD2, a call that cannot be tested without DNA. CDR3 size: 15 residues. The germline gives CDR1 SQVTM, CDR2 ANQGSEA. The CDR3: CSVEDEGSSSYEQYF.

This sequence joins TRBV13 and TRBJ2-3; the D gene TCRdb calls, TRBD1, cannot be checked with no DNA. Germline values: CDR1 PRHDT, CDR2 FYEKMQ (reference sequence). This CDR3 is built from 13 residues. The CDR3 sequence: CASSQEAANTQYF.

J is TRBJ1-1 and V is TRBV20-1; there is no DNA to check the TCRdb D call of TRBD1. The CDR3 loop spans 14 amino acids. Germline V gene sequence: CDR1 DFQATT, CDR2 SNEGSKA (reference sequence). The CDR3 sequence: CSARSTTGTGYDFF.

V usage is TRBV21-1 and J usage is TRBJ2-7; the D gene TCRdb calls, TRBD2, cannot be checked with no DNA. TRBV21-1 is marked as a pseudogene. The CDR3 is 18 residues long. CDR3 in amino acids: CASSKGSGVAGLPYEQYF.

The chain recombines TRBV20-1 with TRBJ2-2; TCRdb outputs TRBD2, but without DNA this stays unchecked. This CDR3 spans 16 amino acids. Germline CDR1 and CDR2: DFQATT and SNEGSKA (reference sequence). This CDR3 is CSAQFYSGAPTGELFF.

The V and J genes are TRBV29-1 and TRBJ2-1; checking the TCRdb D call of TRBD2 is not possible without DNA. The germline V gene has CDR1 SQVTM and CDR2 ANQGSEA. CDR3 length: 17 residues. CDR3 sequence: CSVEDRGLAGGGNEQFF.

The chain has TRBV7-9 and TRBJ2-7. The CDR3 spans 13 residues. Germline V CDR1 and CDR2: SEHNR, FQNEAQ (reference sequence). The CDR3 loop is CASSLGFSYEQYF.

The rearrangement joins TRBV30 to TRBJ1-5. Germline-derived CDR1 and CDR2 are GTSNPN and SVGIG (reference sequence). The CDR3 has 11 residues. This CDR3 is CAWRFNQPQHF.

The chain recombines TRBV27 with TRBJ2-3. The germline V gene has CDR1 MNHEY and CDR2 SMNVEV (reference sequence). The CDR3 covers 11 residues. The CDR3 here is CASSMMDTQYF.

This chain joins TRBV4-3 and TRBJ2-4. The CDR3 spans 17 residues. Germline CDR1 is LGHNA and CDR2 is YSLEER. The CDR3 reads CASSQDRVLGYKNIQYF.

The J gene is TRBJ1-1, the V gene TRBV15. Germline V gives CDR1 LNHNV, CDR2 YYDKDF (reference sequence). The CDR3 has 14 amino acids. The CDR3 loop is CATSRDRMGTEAFF.

J is TRBJ2-1 and V is TRBV7-8. The CDR3 is 14 residues long. The germline CDR1 and CDR2 sequences are SGHVS and FQNEAQ. CDR3 protein: CASSLAGRDNEQFF.

The rearrangement uses TRBV5-1 and TRBJ2-5; TCRdb calls TRBD2, which cannot be checked without DNA. The germline gives CDR1 SGHRS, CDR2 YFSETQ. The CDR3 length is 19 residues. CDR3 loop: CASSLGVWAGTNLKETQYF.

The chain couples TRBV28 to TRBJ2-1. This CDR3 has 13 amino acids. The V gene's germline CDR1 is MDHEN and CDR2 SYDVKM. CDR3 in amino acids: CASSLLGFREQFF. The variable domain in full, completed from reference TRBV28 and TRBJ2-1, reads DVKVTQSSRYLVKRTGEKVFLECVQDMDHENMFWYRQDPGLGLRLIYFSYDVKMKEKGDIPEGYSVSREKKERFSLILESASTNQTSMYLCASSLLGFREQFFGPGTRLTVL.

CDR3: CASSFNLYEQYF. The chain uses TRBV11-2 and TRBJ2-7. The CDR3 spans 12 residues. Germline CDR1 SGHAT, CDR2 FQNNGV.

The J gene is TRBJ2-3, the V gene TRBV12-3 or TRBV12-4; TCRdb's D call of TRBD1 is untestable without DNA. CDR3 length: 14 amino acids. CDR3: CASSTGLEPDTQYF.

The chain employs TRBV6-2 or TRBV6-3 and TRBJ1-5. The CDR3 is 14 residues long. Per the germline V gene, CDR1 is MNHEY and CDR2 is SVGEGT. The CDR3 sequence is CASSFGRNNQPQHF.